Each of the 21 T cell receptor beta chains below was sequenced from the same sample in a study of T-cell memory formation after mild COVID-19. TCRdb re-analysed the 5' RACE reads in MiXCR, keeping a single row per CDR3 protein. The sample has roughly 600,000 distinct CDR3 sequences, around 17% seen once. Sequences were obtained from PBMCs or a T cell subset sorted from them (not recorded which). These receptors came from an adult woman who had mild COVID-19 (a few samples of this study predate the infection). Cell type and time point are not known.

This clonotype was recorded a few times. The genes are TRBV4-2 and TRBJ2-7, with D unresolved. The germline gives CDR1 LGHNA, CDR2 YNFKEQ. The length of the CDR3 is 14 residues. Trimming pared 0 bases from V and 1 base from J, leaving 7 bases between. The CDR3 spells CASSQDPESYEQYF. The CDR3 bases are TGTGCCAGCAGCCAAGATCCAGAATCCTACGAGCAGTACTTC.

The chain links TRBV24-1 to TRBJ2-1; no reliable D call. This CDR3 contains 15 residues. V was shortened by 5 bases and J by 0 bases, with 10 bases between the two germline ends. Germline CDR1 and CDR2: KGHDR and SFDVKD. This chain's CDR3 is CATSGMSSSYNEQFF. In DNA, the CDR3 is TGTGCCACCAGTGGAATGTCTAGCTCCTACAATGAGCAGTTCTTC.

The rearrangement links TRBV6-2 or TRBV6-3 to TRBJ2-6; 7 nucleotides match TRBD1. Unmatched junction bases numbered 8, after V lost 0 bases and J lost 0 bases. This CDR3 spans 19 amino acids. Germline lookup yields CDR1 MNHEY and CDR2 SVGEGT. The CDR3, as DNA: TGTGCCAGCAGTTACTCGTTCACAGGGGCCCACTCTGGGGCCAACGTCCTGACTTTC. Encoded protein: CASSYSFTGAHSGANVLTF.

This clonotype appeared a few times. The chain is built from TRBV5-1 and TRBJ1-1; D perhaps matches TRBD1 (6 bases). V was pared by 0 bases and J by 7 bases, with 16 bases between. CDR1 is SGHRS, CDR2 YFSETQ, per germline. This CDR3 contains 15 residues. CDR3 sequence: CASSLEGEIAIEAFF. CDR3 nucleotides: TGCGCCAGCAGCTTGGAGGGGGAGATTGCCATTGAAGCTTTCTTT.

CDR3 residues: CASKLGGEQFF. CDR3 in DNA: TGTGCCAGCAAGCTCGGTGGTGAGCAGTTCTTC. V is TRBV6-4 and J is TRBJ2-1, with D hard to call. Trimming left V 7 bases short and J 9 bases short, with 10 bases between. The CDR3 is 11 amino acids. CDR1 and CDR2 (germline): MRHNA, SNTAGT.

The rearrangement links TRBV6-6 to TRBJ1-6; 8 bases are shared with TRBD1. From germline, CDR1 is MNHNY and CDR2 SVGAGI (reference sequence). The CDR3 covers 18 residues. Germline trimming cut 2 bases from V and 1 base from J; bases unmatched to any gene: 7. The CDR3 protein is CASSYLRQGRSYNSPLHF. CDR3 nucleotides: TGTGCCAGCAGTTACCTACGACAGGGGAGGTCCTATAATTCACCCCTCCACTTT.

CDR3 nucleotide sequence: TGCAGCGTTGGTGGGCGGGCAAACAATGAGCAGTTCTTC. Its protein is CSVGGRANNEQFF. The chain uses TRBV29-1 and TRBJ2-1; D may be TRBD2 (5 bases). The CDR3 is made up of 13 amino acids. Trimming pared 4 bases from V and 5 bases from J, leaving 12 bases between. CDR1 is SQVTM and CDR2 is ANQGSEA in the germline V gene.

J is TRBJ2-7 and V is TRBV20-1, with TRBD1 matching over 8 bases. CDR1 and CDR2 from the germline V gene are DFQATT and SNEGSKA (reference sequence). This CDR3 comprises 12 residues. The V segment lost 8 bases and the J segment 0 bases; nucleotides outside the gene matches: 3. CDR3 protein: CSPGQGSYEQYF. The CDR3 DNA reads as TGCAGTCCCGGACAGGGCTCCTACGAGCAGTACTTC.

This clonotype appeared a few times. The V call is TRBV7-2, the J call TRBJ2-1; TRBD2 matches at 9 bases. This CDR3 spans 14 amino acids. From germline, CDR1 is SGHTA and CDR2 FQGNSA. J gave up 7 bases and V 5 bases, and 6 bases lay outside the gene matches. CDR3 sequence (DNA): TGTGCCAGCAGCCTTAGCGGGAGTCTAAATGAGCAGTTCTTC. Translating it yields CASSLSGSLNEQFF.

The V call is TRBV7-3, the J call TRBJ1-1; D is possibly TRBD1 (5 bases). V gave up 3 bases and J gave up 7 bases, with 6 bases separating them. CDR3 length equals 11 residues. Germline-derived CDR1 and CDR2 are SGHTA and FQGTGA. The CDR3 sequence is CASSFGGEAFF. The CDR3 DNA reads as TGTGCCAGCAGCTTCGGGGGTGAAGCTTTCTTT. Looking up the rest from reference TRBV7-3 and TRBJ1-1 gives the full variable domain: GAGVSQTPSNKVTEKGKYVELRCDPISGHTALYWYRQSLGQGPEFLIYFQGTGAADDSGLPNDRFFAVRPEGSVSTLKIQRTERGDSAVYLCASSFGGEAFFGQGTRLTVV.

This clonotype was recorded a few times. This sequence joins TRBV2 and TRBJ2-7, with TRBD2 matching 7 bases. Trimming at V came to 7 bases and at J to 2 bases, leaving 8 bases not matched to a gene. CDR1 and CDR2 from the germline V gene are SNHLY and FYNNEI. This CDR3 region has 14 residues. The CDR3 reads CASTPGTTTYEQYF. The CDR3 bases are TGTGCCAGCACTCCCGGGACTACCACCTACGAGCAGTACTTC.

The rearrangement uses TRBV10-3 and TRBJ2-7; 7 bases match TRBD1. The V segment lost 4 bases and the J segment 3 bases; nucleotides outside the gene matches: 3. This CDR3 is built from 13 residues. The germline gives CDR1 ENHRY, CDR2 SYGVKD. CDR3 in amino acids: CAISVGTDYEQYF. CDR3 nucleotides: TGTGCCATCAGTGTAGGGACAGACTACGAGCAGTACTTC.

The J gene is TRBJ2-1, the V gene TRBV11-2; TRBD2 aligns across 15 bases. The CDR3 sequence is 17 residues long. V shed 2 bases and J 5 bases; nucleotides not matched to a gene: 4. Germline CDR1 reads SGHAT; CDR2 reads FQNNGV. CDR3 bases: TGTGCCAGCAGCTTATTGGGACTAGCGGGAGGCAACAATGAGCAGTTCTTC. This gives the protein CASSLLGLAGGNNEQFF.

This clonotype was counted between two and nine times. The gene calls are TRBV12-3 or TRBV12-4 and TRBJ1-6; D gene uncertain. The CDR3 is 14 amino acids. V was pared by 1 base and J by 7 bases, with 8 bases between. CDR3 in amino acids: CASSLGPGNSPLHF. The DNA for the CDR3 is TGTGCCAGCAGTTTAGGACCCGGGAATTCACCCCTCCACTTT.

This clonotype was counted only a few times. This sequence joins TRBV11-2 and TRBJ2-7, with a possible D match to TRBD1 (6 bases). There are 14 residues in the CDR3. Trimming removed 5 bases at V and 3 bases at J, with 14 bases between. Looked up from germline, CDR1 is SGHAT and CDR2 is FQNNGV. The CDR3 coding sequence is TGTGCCAGCAGCCCACCCGGGACACTCTACGAGCAGTACTTC. This codes for CASSPPGTLYEQYF.

This chain connects TRBV5-1 to TRBJ1-2, with D unclear. There are 14 residues in the CDR3. The germline V gene has CDR1 SGHRS and CDR2 YFSETQ. V dropped 4 bases and J dropped 1 base, with 11 bases sitting between them. DNA of the CDR3: TGCGCCAGCAGCATTGTGGGCCTTAACTATGGCTACACCTTC. Amino acids: CASSIVGLNYGYTF.

V is TRBV6-2 or TRBV6-3 and J is TRBJ2-3; 13 bases agree with TRBD2. With V trimmed by 7 bases and J by 3 bases, 4 bases remained unmatched. CDR1 is MNHEY and CDR2 is SVGEGT in the germline V gene. The length of the CDR3 is 15 residues. The CDR3 protein is CASKRLAGGTDTQYF. CDR3 sequence (DNA): TGTGCCAGCAAAAGACTAGCGGGGGGAACAGATACGCAGTATTTT.

V and J are TRBV4-2 and TRBJ2-2; no firm D call. V lost 0 bases to trimming and J lost 5 bases, with 4 bases between them. The CDR3 extends over 13 amino acids. Germline V gene data show CDR1 as LGHNA and CDR2 as YNFKEQ. CDR3 DNA: TGTGCCAGCAGCCAAGATCAGACCGGGGAGCTGTTTTTT. It is translated as CASSQDQTGELFF.

The V gene is TRBV27, the J gene TRBJ2-1, with a weak D call TRBD1 (6 bases). V lost 4 bases and J lost 5, with 18 bases in between. The V gene's germline CDR1 is MNHEY and CDR2 SMNVEV (reference sequence). The CDR3 contains 16 residues. CDR3 loop: CASSWVWGHGHNEQFF. DNA for the CDR3: TGTGCCAGCAGTTGGGTTTGGGGGCACGGACACAATGAGCAGTTCTTC.

This chain connects TRBV2 to TRBJ2-3; no clear D. This CDR3 is 15 amino acids long. Looked up from germline, CDR1 is SNHLY and CDR2 is FYNNEI. Trimming pared 4 bases from V and 2 bases from J, leaving 13 bases between. The CDR3 DNA sequence: TGTGCCAGCAGTGTCCGCGGCGGAGACACAGATACGCAGTATTTT. Translated: CASSVRGGDTDTQYF.

The chain has TRBV6-2 or TRBV6-3 and TRBJ1-1, with D tentatively TRBD1 (5 bases). The CDR3 is made up of 12 amino acids. Germline V gives CDR1 MNHEY, CDR2 SVGEGT. Trimming removed 3 bases from V and 10 bases from J, with 12 bases in between. The CDR3 sequence is CASSYSYGGAFF. CDR3 bases: TGTGCCAGCAGTTATTCCTACGGGGGAGCTTTCTTT.